The 21 T cell receptor beta chains presented below share a single source sample, sequenced in a study of blood T cell repertoires in COVID-19. Sequencing used immunoSEQ multiplex PCR; TCRdb keeps in-frame clones, though not all of them. The sample carries some 300,000 clones, about 91% recorded once. Specimen: peripheral blood. These receptors came from a woman aged 25 to 39 who had recovered from COVID-19.

The chain uses TRBV3-1 (or the pseudogene TRBV3-2) and TRBJ1-1; D is undetermined. Deletions cut 4 bases from V and 0 bases from J, with 6 bases between. The length of the CDR3 is 13 residues. Germline lookup yields CDR1 LGHDT and CDR2 YNNKEL (reference sequence). CDR3 region: CASSLFMNTEAFF. The CDR3 DNA is TGTGCCAGCAGCCTTTTCATGAACACTGAAGCTTTCTTT.

This chain connects TRBV13 to TRBJ1-3; 9 nucleotides line up with TRBD1. Germline V gives CDR1 PRHDT, CDR2 FYEKMQ (reference sequence). There are 15 residues in the CDR3. The trim removed 5 bases at V and 3 bases at J, leaving 5 bases unmatched. As DNA, the CDR3 is TGTGCCAGCAGCCCGGGACAGGGTTTTGGAAACACCATATATTTT. Protein: CASSPGQGFGNTIYF.

V usage is TRBV4-2 and J usage is TRBJ2-2; 8 nucleotides align to TRBD1. Germline V CDR1 and CDR2: LGHNA, YNFKEQ. J was trimmed by 7 bases and V by 3 bases; bases with no gene match: 10. This CDR3 has 16 residues. CDR3 region: CASSHQTGEGVGELFF. DNA for the CDR3: TGTGCCAGCAGCCACCAGACAGGGGAAGGGGTCGGGGAGCTGTTTTTT.

The rearrangement uses TRBV12-3 or TRBV12-4 and TRBJ1-6, with D maybe TRBD1 (5 bases). The CDR3 has 13 amino acids. V gave up 3 bases and J gave up 10 bases, with 10 bases separating them. CDR3 sequence reads: CASSFQGYSPLHF. In DNA form, the CDR3 reads TGTGCCAGCAGTTTTCAGGGCTACTCACCCCTCCACTTT.

The rearrangement joins TRBV7-2 to TRBJ2-1; 8 bases are shared with TRBD2. The CDR3 runs to 16 residues. The V gene's germline CDR1 is SGHTA and CDR2 FQGNSA. The V segment lost 1 base and the J segment 2 bases; nucleotides outside the gene matches: 4. The CDR3 bases are TGTGCCAGCAGCTTAGTGGGTAGCGGGGCCTACAATGAGCAGTTCTTC. It yields the protein CASSLVGSGAYNEQFF.

The chain is built from TRBV27 and TRBJ1-5; D gene uncertain. Per germline, CDR1 MNHEY and CDR2 SMNVEV (reference sequence). The CDR3 contains 14 residues. V was trimmed by 9 bases and J by 1 base, leaving 13 bases between them. The CDR3 bases are TGTGCCAGTACCCCTGCGGGGAGCAATCAGCCCCAGCATTTT. It translates to CASTPAGSNQPQHF.

CDR3 amino acids: CASSQENRGAETQYF. CDR3 bases: TGCGCCAGCAGCCAAGAAAACAGGGGCGCGGAGACCCAGTACTTC. This chain links TRBV4-1 with TRBJ2-5; 7 bases line up with TRBD1. Germline CDR1 MGHRA, CDR2 YSYEKL. After removal of 0 bases from V and 5 bases from J, the junction contained 6 bases not matched to a gene. This CDR3 contains 15 residues.

The gene calls are TRBV6-5 and TRBJ2-1; a possible D gene is TRBD1 (6 bases). Trimming left V 2 bases short and J 6 bases short, with 14 bases between. The V gene's germline CDR1 is MNHEY and CDR2 SVGAGI. This CDR3 contains 15 residues. The CDR3 region is CASSYGRGFSNEQFF. The CDR3 bases are TGTGCCAGCAGTTACGGCAGGGGTTTTTCCAATGAGCAGTTCTTC.

The table lists this clone with a count of one. The V gene is TRBV7-3, the J gene TRBJ2-7; TRBD1 aligns across 9 bases. V shed 5 bases, J shed 6 bases, and the junction held 11 bases outside the gene matches. This CDR3 spans 15 amino acids. Per the germline V gene, CDR1 is SGHTA and CDR2 is FQGTGA. The DNA of the CDR3 is TGTGCCAGCAGCCCAACTCCGGGACAGGGATCCGAGCAGTACTTC. It encodes CASSPTPGQGSEQYF.

The chain is built from TRBV10-3 and TRBJ1-5; no clear D gene. Trimming shortened V by 10 bases and J by 3 bases, and 10 bases separated the two germline ends. The CDR3 consists of 12 residues. The germline gives CDR1 ENHRY, CDR2 SYGVKD. This CDR3 is CATGVNNQPQHF. The CDR3 DNA reads TGTGCCACCGGAGTTAACAATCAGCCCCAGCATTTT.

The gene calls are TRBV12-3 or TRBV12-4 and TRBJ1-1, with D unclear. V lost 5 bases, J lost 4 bases, and 11 bases lay in between. The CDR3 totals 13 residues. For the CDR3, the DNA is TGTGCCAGCAGTATGACCTCGGGCACTGAAGCTTTCTTT. Translated, it gives CASSMTSGTEAFF.

The rearrangement uses TRBV7-2 and TRBJ1-6; no firm D call. The CDR3 runs to 16 residues. Trimming stripped 3 bases from V and 0 bases from J, with 9 bases between. Germline CDR1 SGHTA, CDR2 FQGNSA. The CDR3: CASSFSRNSYNSPLHF. CDR3 nucleotide sequence: TGTGCCAGCAGCTTTTCCAGGAACTCCTATAATTCACCCCTCCACTTT.

This clone is a singleton in its sample. The chain combines TRBV6-5 with TRBJ2-7; TRBD1 matches at 9 bases. This CDR3 is 15 amino acids long. V was clipped by 7 bases and J by 5 bases; unmatched bases: 12. CDR1 and CDR2 (germline): MNHEY, SVGAGI. CDR3 region: CASTGGGTGYHEQYF. CDR3 DNA: TGTGCCAGCACAGGTGGAGGGACAGGGTATCACGAGCAGTACTTC.

CDR3 amino acids: CASSLLGAPGETQYF. The DNA for the CDR3 is TGCGCCAGCAGCTTGTTGGGGGCACCGGGGGAGACCCAGTACTTC. The genes are TRBV5-1 and TRBJ2-5; D perhaps matches TRBD1 (6 bases). Trimming stripped 1 base from V and 5 bases from J, with 15 bases between. The CDR3 has 15 amino acids. Looked up from germline, CDR1 is SGHRS and CDR2 is YFSETQ.

This chain uses TRBV5-1 with TRBJ2-7; 9 bases map to TRBD2. In germline, CDR1 is SGHRS, CDR2 YFSETQ. CDR3 length: 13 residues. V trimming: 6 bases; J trimming: 6 bases; junction bases outside the gene matches: 7. CDR3: CASKEAGGPEQYF. In nucleotides, the CDR3 is TGCGCCAGCAAAGAGGCGGGGGGGCCCGAGCAGTACTTC.

The chain carries TRBV7-8 and TRBJ2-5; TRBD1 matches 8 bases. The CDR3 covers 14 residues. The J segment lost 5 bases and the V segment lost 4 bases, leaving 6 bases of the junction unmatched. Germline V lookup: CDR1 SGHVS, CDR2 FQNEAQ. CDR3 sequence (DNA): TGTGCCAGCAGCTCAGACAGGGGAGGTGAGACCCAGTACTTC. It translates to CASSSDRGGETQYF. The whole variable domain, remainder taken from reference TRBV7-8 and TRBJ2-5, is GAGVSQSPRYKVAKRGQDVALRCDPISGHVSLFWYQQALGQGPEFLTYFQNEAQLDKSGLPSDRFFAERPEGSVSTLKIQRTQQEDSAVYLCASSSDRGGETQYFGPGTRLLVL.

The DNA for the CDR3 is TGTGCCAGTAGTTTGGGACAGGGGGCGAGGGCTGAAGCTTTCTTT. Its protein product is CASSLGQGARAEAFF. The gene calls are TRBV19 and TRBJ1-1, with TRBD1 matching over 12 bases. Trimming cost V 5 bases and J 6 bases; bases outside gene matches: 7. Germline CDR1 LNHDA, CDR2 SQIVND (reference sequence). This CDR3 region has 15 residues. Based on the CDR3 plus reference TRBV19 and TRBJ1-1, the full variable domain is DGGITQSPKYLFRKEGQNVTLSCEQNLNHDAMYWYRQDPGQGLRLIYYSQIVNDFQKGDIAEGYSVSREKKESFPLTVTSAQKNPTAFYLCASSLGQGARAEAFFGQGTRLTVV.

The chain recombines TRBV2 with TRBJ2-7; maybe TRBD2 (5 bases). Deletions cut 8 bases from V and 3 bases from J, with 11 bases between. This CDR3 region has 12 residues. From germline, CDR1 is SNHLY and CDR2 FYNNEI. The CDR3 is CASGSDYYEQYF. The CDR3 DNA is TGTGCCAGCGGGTCAGACTACTACGAGCAGTACTTC.

This chain uses TRBV5-1 with TRBJ2-5, with TRBD2 matching over 7 bases. Germline lookup yields CDR1 SGHRS and CDR2 YFSETQ. V dropped 0 bases and J dropped 0; count of bases not matched to a gene: 14. The CDR3 extends over 19 amino acids. The CDR3 bases are TGCGCCAGCAGCTTGGCGGCTCATTCAGGGAGGGATAACCAAGAGACCCAGTACTTC. Translation gives CASSLAAHSGRDNQETQYF.

This clone has only a few counts. Other nucleotide sequences from this sample produce the same CDR3. The V call is TRBV4-1, the J call TRBJ2-2, with a tentative D call TRBD2 (7 bases). Germline lookup yields CDR1 MGHRA and CDR2 YSYEKL. This CDR3 has 16 amino acids. Deletions cut 1 base from V and 2 bases from J, with 11 bases between. The DNA for the CDR3 is TGCGCCAGCAGCCAAGGAGGCGGGGGCAACACCGGGGAGCTGTTTTTT. Its translation: CASSQGGGGNTGELFF.

The chain employs TRBV27 and TRBJ2-7; D might be TRBD2 (6 bases). The CDR3 covers 16 residues. Germline loops: CDR1 MNHEY, CDR2 SMNVEV (reference sequence). The V end was cut by 2 bases, the J end by 3 bases, with 17 bases between. CDR3 bases: TGTGCCAGCAGTTTACTCTTCGGCGGGGATTACTACGAGCAGTACTTC. Its translation is CASSLLFGGDYYEQYF.